This paragraph reports one TCR beta chain. With a much larger clone just one base away, this may be a read error. CDR1 SEHNR and CDR2 FQNEAQ come from the germline V gene (reference sequence). CDR3 size: 12 residues. From about 0.5 ug of total RNA, TCR beta-specific cDNA was reverse-transcribed using a constant-region primer. ARM-PCR, slightly modified, supplied the TCR beta libraries through three nested multiplex PCR rounds. Use of TRBV1-TRBV30 forward primers with a C-beta reverse primer characterized the first two PCR rounds, which lasted 10 cycles each. MiXCR, applied by TCRdb to the multiplex PCR reads, yields one record per CDR3 protein. The repertoire includes under 150,000 distinct CDR3 sequences, 55% to 70% of them detected once, and 8.1% sits in the top ten. Both RNA and DNA were isolated together from around 20-30 mg of bulk tissue that had not been sorted. The patients presented with primary liver carcinoma, which was managed through surgical resection.

The sample is drawn from a study of tumor-infiltrating lymphocytes in primary liver carcinoma. About the study: Roughly 3.65 to 8 million productive TCRbeta reads came from each sample, comparable across tissue types.

Sequencing was carried out using tumor-adjacent normal liver tissue. This clonotype was obtained from an older woman with primary liver carcinoma and hepatitis B virus infection. The chain is built from TRBV7-9 and TRBJ1-2; no firm D call. The CDR3 spells CDSSSNLYGYTF. CDR3 DNA: TGTGACAGCAGCTCAAACCTTTATGGCTACACCTTC.